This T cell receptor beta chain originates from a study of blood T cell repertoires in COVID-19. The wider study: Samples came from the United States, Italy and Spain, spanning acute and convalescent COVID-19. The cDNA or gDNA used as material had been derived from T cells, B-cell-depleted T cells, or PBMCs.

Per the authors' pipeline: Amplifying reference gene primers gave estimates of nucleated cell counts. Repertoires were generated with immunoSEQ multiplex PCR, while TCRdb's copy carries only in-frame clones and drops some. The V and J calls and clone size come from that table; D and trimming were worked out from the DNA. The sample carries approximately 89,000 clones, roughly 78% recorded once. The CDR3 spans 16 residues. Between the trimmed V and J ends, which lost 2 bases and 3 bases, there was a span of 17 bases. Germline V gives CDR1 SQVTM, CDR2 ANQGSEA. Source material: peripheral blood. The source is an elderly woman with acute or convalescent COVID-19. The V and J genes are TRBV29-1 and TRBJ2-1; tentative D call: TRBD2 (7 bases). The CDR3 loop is CSVETVRGANYNEQFF. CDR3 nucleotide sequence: TGCAGCGTTGAAACGGTACGGGGGGCCAACTACAATGAGCAGTTCTTC.